This T cell receptor (beta chain) was recorded in a study of identical twins. Whole-study results and caveats: Excess twin sharing in beta out-of-frame sequences was weaker. Models underestimated out-of-frame TCR alpha sharing in monozygotic twins.

Healthy Caucasians, and only they, were the donors. For this clonotype: Antigen specificity is unknown.

CDR1 and CDR2 from the germline V gene are LGHNA and YNFKEQ. This CDR3 region has 16 residues. V dropped 0 bases and J dropped 0 bases, with 12 bases sitting between them. TCRdb re-called the 5' RACE reads through MiXCR, storing one row per CDR3 protein. The sample has 300,000 to 400,000 distinct CDR3 sequences; approximately 13% are singletons. The same data also went into a second study, on yellow fever vaccine responses in identical twins.

The V and J genes are TRBV4-2 and TRBJ2-7; no reliable D call. The source material was CD8+ T cells sorted from blood. The TCR was taken from a woman between 18 and 29 years old in good health. CDR3 sequence: CASSQEWPSTSYEQYF. The CDR3, as DNA: TGTGCCAGCAGCCAAGAATGGCCCAGCACCTCCTACGAGCAGTACTTC.